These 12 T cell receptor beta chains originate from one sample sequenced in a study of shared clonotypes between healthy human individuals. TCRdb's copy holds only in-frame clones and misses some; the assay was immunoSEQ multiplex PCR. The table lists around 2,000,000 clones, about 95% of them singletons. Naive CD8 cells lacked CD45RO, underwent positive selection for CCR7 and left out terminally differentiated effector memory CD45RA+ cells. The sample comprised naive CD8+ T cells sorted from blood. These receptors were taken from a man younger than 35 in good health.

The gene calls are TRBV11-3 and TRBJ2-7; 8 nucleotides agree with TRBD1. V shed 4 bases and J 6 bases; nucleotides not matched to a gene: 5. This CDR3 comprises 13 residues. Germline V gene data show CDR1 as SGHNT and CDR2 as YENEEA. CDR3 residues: CASSSRGRREQYF. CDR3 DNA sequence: TGTGCCAGCAGCTCCAGGGGGCGACGCGAGCAGTACTTC.

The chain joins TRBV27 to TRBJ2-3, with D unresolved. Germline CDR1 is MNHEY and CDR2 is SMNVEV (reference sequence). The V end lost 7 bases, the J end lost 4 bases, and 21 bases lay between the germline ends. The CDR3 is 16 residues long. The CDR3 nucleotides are TGTGCCAGCACCCTGATTCCCGGGCAAAGACCAGATACGCAGTATTTT. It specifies CASTLIPGQRPDTQYF.

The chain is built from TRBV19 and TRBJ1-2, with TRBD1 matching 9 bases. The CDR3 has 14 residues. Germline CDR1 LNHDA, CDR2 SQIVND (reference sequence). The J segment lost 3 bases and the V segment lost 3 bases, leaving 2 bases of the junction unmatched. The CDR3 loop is CASSIDRGYYGYTF. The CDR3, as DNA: TGTGCCAGTAGTATCGACAGGGGGTACTATGGCTACACCTTC. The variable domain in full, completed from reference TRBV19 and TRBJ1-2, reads DGGITQSPKYLFRKEGQNVTLSCEQNLNHDAMYWYRQDPGQGLRLIYYSQIVNDFQKGDIAEGYSVSREKKESFPLTVTSAQKNPTAFYLCASSIDRGYYGYTFGSGTRLTVV.

The CDR3 protein is CASSLEGESYGYTF. In DNA form, the CDR3 reads TGCGCCAGCAGCTTAGAAGGGGAGAGCTATGGCTACACCTTC. The genes are TRBV5-1 and TRBJ1-2; TRBD1 is a possible D gene (5 bases). V was shortened by 2 bases and J by 4 bases, with 12 bases between the two germline ends. The germline V gene has CDR1 SGHRS and CDR2 YFSETQ. CDR3 size: 14 residues.

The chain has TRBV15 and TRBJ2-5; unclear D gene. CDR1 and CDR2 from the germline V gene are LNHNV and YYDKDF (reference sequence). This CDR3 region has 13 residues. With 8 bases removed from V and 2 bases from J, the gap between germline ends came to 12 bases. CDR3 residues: CATADVSQETQYF. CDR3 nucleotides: TGTGCCACCGCAGACGTCTCTCAAGAGACCCAGTACTTC. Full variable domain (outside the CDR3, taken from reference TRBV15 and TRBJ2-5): DAMVIQNPRYQVTQFGKPVTLSCSQTLNHNVMYWYQQKSSQAPKLLFHYYDKDFNNEADTPDNFQSRRPNTSFCFLDIRSPGLGDTAMYLCATADVSQETQYFGPGTRLLVL.

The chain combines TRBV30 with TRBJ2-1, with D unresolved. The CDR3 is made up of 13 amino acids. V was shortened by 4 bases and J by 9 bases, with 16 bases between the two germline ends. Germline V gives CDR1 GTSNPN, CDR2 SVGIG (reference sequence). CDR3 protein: CAWMLKEKGEQFF. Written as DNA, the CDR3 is TGTGCCTGGATGCTAAAGGAGAAGGGTGAGCAGTTCTTC.

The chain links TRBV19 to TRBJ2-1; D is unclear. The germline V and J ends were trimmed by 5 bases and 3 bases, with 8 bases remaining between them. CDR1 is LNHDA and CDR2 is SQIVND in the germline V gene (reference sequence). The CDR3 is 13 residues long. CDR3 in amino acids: CASSPRIYNEQFF. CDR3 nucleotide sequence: TGTGCCAGTAGTCCCCGGATCTACAATGAGCAGTTCTTC. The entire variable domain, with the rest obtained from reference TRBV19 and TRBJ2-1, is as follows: DGGITQSPKYLFRKEGQNVTLSCEQNLNHDAMYWYRQDPGQGLRLIYYSQIVNDFQKGDIAEGYSVSREKKESFPLTVTSAQKNPTAFYLCASSPRIYNEQFFGPGTRLTVL.

CDR3 DNA: TGTGCCAGCAGCTTCTCTGGACAGTACGACGAGCAGTACTTC. This encodes CASSFSGQYDEQYF. V is TRBV11-2 and J is TRBJ2-7, with a weak D call TRBD1 (6 bases). V was trimmed by 3 bases and J by 5 bases, leaving 14 bases between them. Per germline, CDR1 SGHAT and CDR2 FQNNGV. The CDR3 is made up of 14 amino acids.

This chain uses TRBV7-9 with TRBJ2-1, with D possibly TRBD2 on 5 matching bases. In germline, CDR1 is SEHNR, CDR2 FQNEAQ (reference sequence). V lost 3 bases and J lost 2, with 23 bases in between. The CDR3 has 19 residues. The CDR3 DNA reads TGTGCCAGCAGCTTCCCCTTGGATTTACTAGTCGCCCCCTACAATGAGCAGTTCTTC. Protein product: CASSFPLDLLVAPYNEQFF.

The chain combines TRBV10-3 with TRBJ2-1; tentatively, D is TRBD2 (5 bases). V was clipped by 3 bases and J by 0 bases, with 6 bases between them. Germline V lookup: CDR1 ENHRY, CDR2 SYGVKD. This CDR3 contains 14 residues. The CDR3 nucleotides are TGTGCCATCAGTGAAACTAGCTCCTACAATGAGCAGTTCTTC. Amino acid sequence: CAISETSSYNEQFF.

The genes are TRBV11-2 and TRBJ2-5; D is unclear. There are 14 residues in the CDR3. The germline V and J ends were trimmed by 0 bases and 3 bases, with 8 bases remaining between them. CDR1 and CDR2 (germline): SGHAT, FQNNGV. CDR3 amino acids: CASSLEQIEETQYF. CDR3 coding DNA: TGTGCCAGCAGCTTAGAACAAATAGAAGAGACCCAGTACTTC.

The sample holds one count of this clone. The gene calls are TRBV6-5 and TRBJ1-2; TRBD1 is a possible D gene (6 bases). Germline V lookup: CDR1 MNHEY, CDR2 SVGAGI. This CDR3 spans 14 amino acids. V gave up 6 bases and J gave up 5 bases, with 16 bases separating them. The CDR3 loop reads CASSHREGVYGYTF. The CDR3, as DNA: TGTGCCAGCAGCCACAGGGAGGGGGTATATGGCTACACCTTC.